This T cell receptor beta chain was documented in a study of CD8 T cells in ankylosing spondylitis (dated by TCRdb to about 2017). As for the study more broadly: The study profiled T cell receptor beta repertoires in healthy donors and ankylosing spondylitis patients to find disease-linked TCR variants. Samples of peripheral blood were taken, and for ankylosing spondylitis patients, synovial fluid was collected as well. The whole study cohort included over a hundred healthy donors and about two dozen ankylosing spondylitis patients.

What the study reported, not specific to this receptor: Some of the motif variants had been reported before in the synovial fluid and blood of reactive arthritis patients, a finding that suggests common disease-initiation mechanisms. A TCR beta motif made up of under ten highly homologous amino acid variants appeared to be characteristic of blood from ankylosing spondylitis patients. The disease-linked clones had a CD8+ phenotype and were found at relatively low frequencies in peripheral blood. According to the report, matched synovial fluid samples from ankylosing spondylitis patients were significantly enriched for the disease-linked clones.

Sequencing instrument: Illumina HiSeq 2500. Quantitative 5'-RACE with molecular barcodes was the method used to prepare the TCR beta libraries. On the study's bioinformatics: A new computational method, built on a probabilistic model of VDJ rearrangement, was used to identify disease-linked TCR variants. TCRdb reprocessing: public reads trimmed at Q25 with fastp, clones called with MiXCR, in-frame beta chains kept. Rows merge per CDR3 protein into single entries with the most common DNA and genes. TCRdb, not the original authors, processed these V and J calls. In all, the sample holds 150,000 to 200,000 distinct CDR3 sequences, and 13% of those were seen once. About 10% of the sample comes from the top ten. The CDR3 starts with the cysteine, ends with the phenylalanine, and has 12 residues. Left in the record is the CDR3 DNA by itself, 36 bases read in frame from the first base. The germline V gene encodes CDR1 SGHRS and CDR2 YFSETQ. V was cut back by 5 bases and J by 7 bases, leaving a gap of 11 bases between them.

This clonotype was detected ten times or more. Its antigen remains undetermined. No clone much larger than this one lies a single base away; base qualities are absent. The sequence joins TRBV5-1 to TRBJ2-3; matching of 5 bases hints at TRBD1 as the D gene. The TCR comes from a female donor with ankylosing spondylitis or in good health (not recorded which). Sequenced sample: blood, either unsorted or a sorted T cell fraction (not recorded which). The sequenced DNA: TGCGCCAGCAGAGACTTGGGGCATACGCAGTATTTT. The translation is CASRDLGHTQYF.